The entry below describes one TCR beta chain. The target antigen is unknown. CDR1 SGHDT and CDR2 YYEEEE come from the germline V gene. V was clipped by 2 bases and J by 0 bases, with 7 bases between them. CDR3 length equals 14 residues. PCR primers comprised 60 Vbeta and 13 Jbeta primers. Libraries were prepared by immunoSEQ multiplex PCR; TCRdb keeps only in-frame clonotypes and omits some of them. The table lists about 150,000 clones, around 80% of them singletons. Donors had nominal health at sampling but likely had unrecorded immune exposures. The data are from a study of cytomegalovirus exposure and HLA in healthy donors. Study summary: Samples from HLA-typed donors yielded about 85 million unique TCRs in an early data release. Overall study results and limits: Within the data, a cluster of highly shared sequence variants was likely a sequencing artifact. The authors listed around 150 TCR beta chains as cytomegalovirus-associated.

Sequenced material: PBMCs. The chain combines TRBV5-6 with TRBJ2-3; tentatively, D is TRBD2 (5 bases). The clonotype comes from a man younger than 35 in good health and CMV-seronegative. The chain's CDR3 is CASSLAVSTDTQYF. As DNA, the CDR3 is TGTGCCAGCAGCTTAGCGGTTAGCACAGATACGCAGTATTTT.